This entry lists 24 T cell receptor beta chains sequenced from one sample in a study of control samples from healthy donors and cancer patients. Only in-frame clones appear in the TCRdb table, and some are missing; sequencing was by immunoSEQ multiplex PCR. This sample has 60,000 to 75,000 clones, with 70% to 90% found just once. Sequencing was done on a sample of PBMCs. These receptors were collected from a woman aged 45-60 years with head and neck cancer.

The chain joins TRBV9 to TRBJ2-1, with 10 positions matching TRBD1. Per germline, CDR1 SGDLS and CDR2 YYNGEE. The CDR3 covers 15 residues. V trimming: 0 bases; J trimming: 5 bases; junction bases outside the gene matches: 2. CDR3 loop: CASSVVGTGDNEQFF. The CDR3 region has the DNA TGTGCCAGCAGCGTAGTGGGGACAGGGGACAATGAGCAGTTCTTC.

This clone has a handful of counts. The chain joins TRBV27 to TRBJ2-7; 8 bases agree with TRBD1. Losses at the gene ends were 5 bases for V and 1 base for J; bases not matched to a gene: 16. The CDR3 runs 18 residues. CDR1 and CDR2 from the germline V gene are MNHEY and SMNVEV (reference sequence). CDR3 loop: CASSVGQGRGLRSYEQYF. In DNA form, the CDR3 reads TGTGCCAGCAGTGTTGGACAGGGAAGGGGGCTAAGGTCCTACGAGCAGTACTTC.

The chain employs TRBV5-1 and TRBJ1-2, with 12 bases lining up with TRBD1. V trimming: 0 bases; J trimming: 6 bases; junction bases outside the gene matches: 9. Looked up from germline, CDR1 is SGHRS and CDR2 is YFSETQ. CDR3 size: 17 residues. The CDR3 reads CASSLGKGQGAQNGYTF. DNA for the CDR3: TGCGCCAGCAGCTTGGGAAAGGGACAGGGGGCGCAAAATGGCTACACCTTC.

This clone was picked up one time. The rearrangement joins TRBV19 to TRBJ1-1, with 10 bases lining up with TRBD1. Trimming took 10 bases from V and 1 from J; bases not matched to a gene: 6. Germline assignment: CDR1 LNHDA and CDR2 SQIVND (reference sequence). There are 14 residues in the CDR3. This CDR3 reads CATRQGAGNTEAFF. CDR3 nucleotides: TGTGCCACCCGACAGGGGGCCGGGAACACTGAAGCTTTCTTT.

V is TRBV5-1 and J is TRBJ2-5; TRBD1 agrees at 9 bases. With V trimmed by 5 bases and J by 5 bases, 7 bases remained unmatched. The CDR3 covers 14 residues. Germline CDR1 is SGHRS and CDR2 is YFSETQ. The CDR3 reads CASSTGQGPETQYF. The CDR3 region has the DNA TGCGCCAGCAGTACGGGACAGGGTCCGGAGACCCAGTACTTC. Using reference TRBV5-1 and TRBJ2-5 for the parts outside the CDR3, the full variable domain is KAGVTQTPRYLIKTRGQQVTLSCSPISGHRSVSWYQQTPGQGLQFLFEYFSETQRNKGNFPGRFSGRQFSNSRSEMNVSTLELGDSALYLCASSTGQGPETQYFGPGTRLLVL.

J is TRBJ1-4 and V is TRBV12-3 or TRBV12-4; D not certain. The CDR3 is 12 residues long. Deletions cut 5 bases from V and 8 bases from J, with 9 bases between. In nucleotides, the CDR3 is TGTGCCAGCAGTGTCCGGGGAGAAAAACTGTTTTTT. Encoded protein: CASSVRGEKLFF.

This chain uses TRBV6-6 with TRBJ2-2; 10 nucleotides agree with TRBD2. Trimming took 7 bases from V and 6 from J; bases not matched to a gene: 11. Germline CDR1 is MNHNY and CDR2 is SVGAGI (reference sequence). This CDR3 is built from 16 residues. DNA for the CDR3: TGTGCCAGCATTGGAGCGGGGGGGTCCGAACCCGGGGAGCTGTTTTTT. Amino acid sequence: CASIGAGGSEPGELFF.

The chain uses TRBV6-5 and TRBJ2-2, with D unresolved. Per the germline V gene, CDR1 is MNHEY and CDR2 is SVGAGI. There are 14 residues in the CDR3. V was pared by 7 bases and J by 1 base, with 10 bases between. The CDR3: CASKVPVNTGELFF. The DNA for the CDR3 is TGTGCCAGCAAAGTACCAGTGAACACCGGGGAGCTGTTTTTT.

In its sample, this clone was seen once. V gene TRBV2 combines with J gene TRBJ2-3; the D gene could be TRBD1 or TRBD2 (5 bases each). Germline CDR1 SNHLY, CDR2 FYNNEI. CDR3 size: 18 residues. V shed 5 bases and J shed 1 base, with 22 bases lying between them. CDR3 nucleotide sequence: TGTGCCAGCAGTCTTCCCACGGGGCCTTACTCCGGCACAGATACGCAGTATTTT. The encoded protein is CASSLPTGPYSGTDTQYF.

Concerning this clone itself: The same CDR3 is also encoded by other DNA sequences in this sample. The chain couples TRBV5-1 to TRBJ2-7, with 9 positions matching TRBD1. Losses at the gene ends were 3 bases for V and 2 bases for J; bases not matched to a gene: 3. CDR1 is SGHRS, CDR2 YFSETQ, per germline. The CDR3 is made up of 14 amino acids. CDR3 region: CASSSGTGTYEQYF. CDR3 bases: TGCGCCAGCAGCTCCGGGACAGGGACCTACGAGCAGTACTTC.

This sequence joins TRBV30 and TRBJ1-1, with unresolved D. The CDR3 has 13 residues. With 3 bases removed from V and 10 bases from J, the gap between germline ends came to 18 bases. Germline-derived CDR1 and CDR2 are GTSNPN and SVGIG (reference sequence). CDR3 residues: CAWRTAGVNLAFF. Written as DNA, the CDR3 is TGTGCCTGGAGGACCGCAGGCGTTAATCTAGCTTTCTTT.

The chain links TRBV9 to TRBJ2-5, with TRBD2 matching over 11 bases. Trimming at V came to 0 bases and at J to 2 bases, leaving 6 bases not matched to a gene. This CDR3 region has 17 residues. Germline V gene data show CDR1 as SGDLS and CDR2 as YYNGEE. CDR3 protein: CASSVAGVAGGQETQYF. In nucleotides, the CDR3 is TGTGCCAGCAGCGTAGCTGGAGTAGCGGGGGGGCAAGAGACCCAGTACTTC.

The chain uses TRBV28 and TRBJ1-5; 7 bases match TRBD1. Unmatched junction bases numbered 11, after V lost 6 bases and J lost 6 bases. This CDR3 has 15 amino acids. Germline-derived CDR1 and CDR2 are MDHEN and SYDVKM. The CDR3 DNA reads TGTGCCAGCAGCCTAGAGGGGGCAGGGGTTCAGCCCCAGCATTTT. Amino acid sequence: CASSLEGAGVQPQHF.

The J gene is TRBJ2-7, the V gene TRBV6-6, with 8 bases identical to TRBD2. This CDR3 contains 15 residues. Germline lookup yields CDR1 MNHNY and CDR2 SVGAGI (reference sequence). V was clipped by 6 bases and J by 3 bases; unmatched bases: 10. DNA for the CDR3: TGTGCCAGCAGCCCGGGGGGGCCTCAGCGCTACGAGCAGTACTTC. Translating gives CASSPGGPQRYEQYF.

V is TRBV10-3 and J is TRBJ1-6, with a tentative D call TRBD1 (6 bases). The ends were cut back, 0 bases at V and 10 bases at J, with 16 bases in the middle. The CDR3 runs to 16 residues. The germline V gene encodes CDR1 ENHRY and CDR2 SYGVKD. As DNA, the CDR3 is TGTGCCATCAGTGAGTCTTGGGGGGGCCGGGACTCACCCCTCCACTTT. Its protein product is CAISESWGGRDSPLHF.

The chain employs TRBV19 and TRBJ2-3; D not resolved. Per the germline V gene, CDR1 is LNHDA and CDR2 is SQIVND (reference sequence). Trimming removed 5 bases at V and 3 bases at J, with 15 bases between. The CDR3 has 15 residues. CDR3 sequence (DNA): TGTGCCAGTAGTTGGGCAGGTCGGTCGACAGATACGCAGTATTTT. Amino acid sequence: CASSWAGRSTDTQYF.

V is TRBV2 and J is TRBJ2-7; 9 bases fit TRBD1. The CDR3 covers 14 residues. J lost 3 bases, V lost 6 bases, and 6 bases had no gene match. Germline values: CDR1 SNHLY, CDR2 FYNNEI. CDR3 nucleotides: TGTGCCAGCAGGGGACAGGGCCCTATCTACGAGCAGTACTTC. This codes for CASRGQGPIYEQYF.

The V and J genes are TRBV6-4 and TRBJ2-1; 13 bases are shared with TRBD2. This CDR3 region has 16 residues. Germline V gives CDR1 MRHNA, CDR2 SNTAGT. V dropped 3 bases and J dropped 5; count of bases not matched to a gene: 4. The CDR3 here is CASSEGTSGEDNEQFF. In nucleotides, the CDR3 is TGTGCCAGCAGTGAGGGGACTAGCGGGGAAGACAATGAGCAGTTCTTC.

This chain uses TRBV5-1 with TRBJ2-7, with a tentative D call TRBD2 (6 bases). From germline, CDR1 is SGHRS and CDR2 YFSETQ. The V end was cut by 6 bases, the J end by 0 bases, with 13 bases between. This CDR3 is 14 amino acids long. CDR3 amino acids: CASTPEGSSYEQYF. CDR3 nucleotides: TGCGCCAGCACCCCGGAGGGGAGCTCCTACGAGCAGTACTTC.

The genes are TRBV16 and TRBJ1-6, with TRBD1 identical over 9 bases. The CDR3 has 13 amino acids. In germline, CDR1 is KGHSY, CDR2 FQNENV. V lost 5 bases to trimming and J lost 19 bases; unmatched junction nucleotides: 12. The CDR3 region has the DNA TGTGCCAGCAGCTCCCTCGGGACAGGGCCCGATCACTTT. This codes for CASSSLGTGPDHF.

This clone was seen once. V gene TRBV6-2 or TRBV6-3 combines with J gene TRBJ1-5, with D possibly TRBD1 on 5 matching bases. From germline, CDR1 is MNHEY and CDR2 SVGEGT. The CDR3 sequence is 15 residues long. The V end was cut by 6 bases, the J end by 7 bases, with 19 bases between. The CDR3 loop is CASSLDSVKGQPQHF. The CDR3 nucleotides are TGTGCCAGCAGCTTAGACAGCGTCAAGGGGCAGCCCCAGCATTTT.

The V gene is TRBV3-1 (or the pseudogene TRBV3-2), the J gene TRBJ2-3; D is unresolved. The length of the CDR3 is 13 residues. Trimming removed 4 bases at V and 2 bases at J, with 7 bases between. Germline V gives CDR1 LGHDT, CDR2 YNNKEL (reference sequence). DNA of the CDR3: TGTGCCAGCAGCCCCCAGGACACAGATACGCAGTATTTT. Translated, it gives CASSPQDTDTQYF.

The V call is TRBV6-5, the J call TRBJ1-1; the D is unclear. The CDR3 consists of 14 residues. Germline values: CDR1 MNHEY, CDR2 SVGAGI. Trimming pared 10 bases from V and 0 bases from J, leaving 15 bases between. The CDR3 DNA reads TGTGCCACTGGCGGTTCCCCTGTGAACACTGAAGCTTTCTTT. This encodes CATGGSPVNTEAFF.

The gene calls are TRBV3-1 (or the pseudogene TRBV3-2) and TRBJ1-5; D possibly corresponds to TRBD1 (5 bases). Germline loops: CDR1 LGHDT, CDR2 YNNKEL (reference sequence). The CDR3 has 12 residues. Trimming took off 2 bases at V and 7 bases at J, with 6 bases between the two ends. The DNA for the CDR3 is TGTGCCAGCAGCCAACAGGGCCAGCCCCAGCATTTT. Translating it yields CASSQQGQPQHF.